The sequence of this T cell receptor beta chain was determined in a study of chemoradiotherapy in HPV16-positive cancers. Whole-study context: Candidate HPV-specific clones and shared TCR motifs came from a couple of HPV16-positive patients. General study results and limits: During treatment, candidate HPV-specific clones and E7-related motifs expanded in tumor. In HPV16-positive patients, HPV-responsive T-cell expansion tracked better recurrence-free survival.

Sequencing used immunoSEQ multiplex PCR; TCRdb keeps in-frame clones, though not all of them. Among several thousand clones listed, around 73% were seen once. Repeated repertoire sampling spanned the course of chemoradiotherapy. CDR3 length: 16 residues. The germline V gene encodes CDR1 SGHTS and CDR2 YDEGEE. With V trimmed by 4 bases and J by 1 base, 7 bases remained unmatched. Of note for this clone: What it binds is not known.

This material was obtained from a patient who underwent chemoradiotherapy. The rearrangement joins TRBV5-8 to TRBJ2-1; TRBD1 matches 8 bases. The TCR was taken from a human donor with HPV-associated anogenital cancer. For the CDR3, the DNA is TGTGCCAGCAGCCAACCAAACAGGGGGTCCTACAATGAGCAGTTCTTC. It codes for CASSQPNRGSYNEQFF.